The next 15 T cell receptor beta chains were all read from a single sample in a study of shared clonotypes between healthy human individuals. Measured with immunoSEQ multiplex PCR; TCRdb has only the in-frame clones, and not every one. Of some 2,500,000 clones listed, roughly 93% are singletons. The specimen was naive CD4+ T cells from PBMCs. Subset meaning: CD45RA+ positively selected. The receptors stem from a man younger than 35 in good health. Some clones in this sample may be carry-over from other donors' samples.

On this clone: The identical CDR3 is also encoded by other nucleotide sequences in the sample. V is TRBV6-1 and J is TRBJ2-7, with D possibly TRBD1 on 6 matching bases. The germline V and J ends were trimmed by 6 bases and 0 bases, with 12 bases remaining between them. The CDR3 spans 14 residues. CDR1 MNHNS and CDR2 SASEGT come from the germline V gene. CDR3 loop: CASSGDRSSYEQYF. Written as DNA, the CDR3 is TGTGCCAGCAGCGGAGACAGGAGCTCCTACGAGCAGTACTTC.

The genes are TRBV6-1 and TRBJ2-5, with 13 bases fitting TRBD2. The CDR3 runs 15 residues. With 6 bases clipped from V and 1 base from J, the junction kept 2 bases outside the gene matches. In germline, CDR1 is MNHNS, CDR2 SASEGT. The CDR3 DNA reads TGTGCCAGCAGCGGGACTAGCGGGATCCAAGAGACCCAGTACTTC. Translation: CASSGTSGIQETQYF.

The chain links TRBV9 to TRBJ2-3; D is possibly TRBD2 (5 bases). This CDR3 has 16 residues. V lost 0 bases and J lost 1, with 12 bases in between. Germline CDR1 reads SGDLS; CDR2 reads YYNGEE. The CDR3: CASSVGRILGTDTQYF. In DNA, the CDR3 is TGTGCCAGCAGCGTAGGAAGGATACTAGGCACAGATACGCAGTATTTT.

This chain links TRBV6-5 with TRBJ1-2; TRBD1 agrees at 8 bases. V gave up 4 bases and J gave up 4 bases; unmatched junction bases: 8. The CDR3 is made up of 15 amino acids. Per the germline V gene, CDR1 is MNHEY and CDR2 is SVGAGI. The CDR3 DNA sequence: TGTGCCAGCAGTTTGACCGGACAGGGCACCTATGGCTACACCTTC. Translation: CASSLTGQGTYGYTF.

V gene TRBV18 combines with J gene TRBJ2-7; 9 nucleotides match TRBD1. CDR3 size: 15 residues. Germline CDR1 KGHSH, CDR2 LQKENI. With 2 bases clipped from V and 0 bases from J, the junction kept 2 bases outside the gene matches. The CDR3 DNA follows: TGTGCCAGCTCACCAGGGGACAGGGACTCCTACGAGCAGTACTTC. Protein sequence: CASSPGDRDSYEQYF.

The chain joins TRBV5-1 to TRBJ2-1; 7 bases are shared with TRBD2. CDR3 length: 17 residues. J lost 0 bases, V lost 1 base, and 7 bases had no gene match. Germline V gene sequence: CDR1 SGHRS, CDR2 YFSETQ. The chain's CDR3 is CASSLTSATSSYNEQFF. The CDR3 DNA reads as TGCGCCAGCAGCTTGACTAGCGCCACGAGCTCCTACAATGAGCAGTTCTTC.

V and J are TRBV19 and TRBJ2-1, with TRBD2 matching 8 bases. The germline V gene encodes CDR1 LNHDA and CDR2 SQIVND (reference sequence). Germline trimming cut 5 bases from V and 1 base from J; bases unmatched to any gene: 10. This CDR3 spans 17 amino acids. The chain's CDR3 is CASSPYQAGVSYNEQFF. CDR3 coding DNA: TGTGCCAGTAGTCCGTACCAAGCGGGAGTATCCTACAATGAGCAGTTCTTC.

With regard to this clone: Relative to the germline gene, one junction end is altered; a read error may explain this. The J gene is TRBJ2-7, the V gene TRBV27; D gene ambiguous. This CDR3 is 15 amino acids long. Germline CDR1 reads MNHEY; CDR2 reads SMNVEV (reference sequence). CDR3 DNA sequence: TGTGCCAGCAGTCAAGTTAGACCAGGATCCTACGAGCCGTACTTC. Its translation: CASSQVRPGSYEPYF.

CDR3 DNA: TGTGCCAGCGTCAGCCCACAGGGGGCCGGTGAAAAACTGTTTTTT. Protein product: CASVSPQGAGEKLFF. V usage is TRBV25-1 and J usage is TRBJ1-4; 9 positions agree with TRBD1. J was trimmed by 7 bases and V by 8 bases; bases with no gene match: 11. The V gene's germline CDR1 is MGHDK and CDR2 SYGVNS. The CDR3 has 15 residues.

J is TRBJ2-7 and V is TRBV18; 8 bases are a match to TRBD1. This CDR3 spans 14 amino acids. Trimming at V came to 5 bases and at J to 4 bases, leaving 7 bases not matched to a gene. CDR1 KGHSH and CDR2 LQKENI come from the germline V gene. CDR3 amino acids: CASSSTGAAYEQYF. The CDR3 DNA follows: TGTGCCAGCTCATCGACAGGGGCAGCGTACGAGCAGTACTTC.

The chain uses TRBV5-1 and TRBJ2-5; TRBD2 aligns across 14 bases. The CDR3 spans 19 residues. Germline loops: CDR1 SGHRS, CDR2 YFSETQ. V lost 0 bases, J lost 5 bases, and 12 bases stayed unmatched. CDR3 DNA: TGCGCCAGCAGCTTGGACCCCGGGACTAGCGGGAGTTCTCGGGAGACCCAGTACTTC. As protein: CASSLDPGTSGSSRETQYF. Variable domain in full (rest from reference TRBV5-1 and TRBJ2-5): KAGVTQTPRYLIKTRGQQVTLSCSPISGHRSVSWYQQTPGQGLQFLFEYFSETQRNKGNFPGRFSGRQFSNSRSEMNVSTLELGDSALYLCASSLDPGTSGSSRETQYFGPGTRLLVL.

The chain uses TRBV19 and TRBJ1-5; no definite D call. Trimming took 3 bases from V and 2 from J, leaving 11 bases between them. There are 15 residues in the CDR3. The germline V gene encodes CDR1 LNHDA and CDR2 SQIVND (reference sequence). CDR3 protein: CASSIKADRNQPQHF. CDR3 nucleotides: TGTGCCAGTAGTATTAAGGCGGACCGCAATCAGCCCCAGCATTTT.

The chain has TRBV5-1 and TRBJ2-1; 10 positions match TRBD2. The V segment lost 4 bases and the J segment 7 bases; nucleotides outside the gene matches: 5. Germline CDR1 and CDR2: SGHRS and YFSETQ. The length of the CDR3 is 14 residues. The CDR3 DNA reads TGCGCCAGCAGCCTGCTAGCGGGGGAAAATGAGCAGTTCTTC. As protein: CASSLLAGENEQFF.

This sequence joins TRBV11-2 and TRBJ1-1; D is perhaps TRBD1 (5 bases). Trimming removed 0 bases from V and 0 bases from J, with 14 bases in between. This CDR3 contains 17 residues. Per germline, CDR1 SGHAT and CDR2 FQNNGV. The DNA of the CDR3 is TGTGCCAGCAGCTTAGATGCAGGGAATTTCATGAACACTGAAGCTTTCTTT. Protein product: CASSLDAGNFMNTEAFF.

This chain joins TRBV7-2 and TRBJ1-2; D gene unclear. The CDR3 loop spans 16 amino acids. From germline, CDR1 is SGHTA and CDR2 FQGNSA. Trimming shortened V by 4 bases and J by 2 bases, and 17 bases separated the two germline ends. CDR3 region: CASSSEGWAGNYGYTF. The CDR3 DNA follows: TGTGCCAGCAGCTCTGAAGGGTGGGCGGGGAACTATGGCTACACCTTC.